One and the same sample provided the 30 T cell receptor beta chains below, sequenced in a study of blood T cells in healthy people across ages (dated by TCRdb to the mid-2010s). The library was produced with 5' RACE. Sequencing was carried out with an Illumina HiSeq 2500. The second PCR ran for about 7 to 11 cycles and used a J-beta primer mix along with a sample-barcoded 5' primer. TCRdb handled the public reads itself, with Q25 trimming in fastp and clone calling in MiXCR, and kept productive beta chains. Merged by CDR3 protein, the rows form single entries marked with the most common genes and DNA. The sample yields approximately 960,000 distinct CDR3 sequences; almost 30% were counted once. The ten largest clones take up roughly 10% of the sample. These data were likewise used in another study, on T cells of mothers and their children.

Sequenced input: blood. The receptors originated from a woman aged 40 to 50 in good health.

This clonotype showed up many times. V usage is TRBV7-6 and J usage is TRBJ2-5, with 9 bases lining up with TRBD1. The CDR3 length is 16 residues. J gave up 4 bases and V 5 bases, and 11 bases lay outside the gene matches. Germline-derived CDR1 and CDR2 are SGHVS and FNYEAQ. The CDR3 reads CASSNWGQGGGETQYF. CDR3 DNA: TGTGCCAGCAGCAACTGGGGACAGGGCGGGGGAGAGACCCAGTACTTC.

This chain uses TRBV27 with TRBJ1-6, with a tentative D call TRBD1 (5 bases). Trimming cost V 0 bases and J 9 bases, with 12 bases left between them. This CDR3 is built from 15 residues. CDR1 is MNHEY, CDR2 SMNVEV, per germline (reference sequence). The CDR3, as DNA: TGTGCCAGCAGTTTATCGAGCCAGGGTTTTTCACCCCTCCACTTT. Protein product: CASSLSSQGFSPLHF.

The chain joins TRBV4-3 to TRBJ1-2, with D possibly TRBD1 on 6 matching bases. The V gene's germline CDR1 is LGHNA and CDR2 YSLEER. The length of the CDR3 is 16 residues. V was shortened by 0 bases and J by 4 bases, with 15 bases between the two germline ends. The CDR3 DNA reads as TGCGCCAGCAGCCAAGAATTGGCAGGGGAAGGCTATGGCTACACCTTC. This encodes CASSQELAGEGYGYTF.

Only a few counts were recorded for this clonotype. CDR3 in DNA: TGTGCCAGCAGTTCCAGCGGGGGGAGAACCTACGAGCAGTACTTC. Residues: CASSSSGGRTYEQYF. The chain recombines TRBV11-1 with TRBJ2-7; 9 bases line up with TRBD2. CDR3 length: 15 residues. Germline values: CDR1 SGHAT, CDR2 FQDESV (reference sequence). The trim removed 6 bases at V and 2 bases at J, leaving 8 bases unmatched.

This clonotype was counted a few times. The chain is built from TRBV6-5 and TRBJ1-1, with no clear D. Germline V CDR1 and CDR2: MNHEY, SVGAGI. V lost 5 bases and J lost 3, with 16 bases in between. CDR3 length: 15 amino acids. CDR3 in DNA: TGTGCCAGCAGTCCTAGACTCTTAGCGGACACTGAAGCTTTCTTT. Translating gives CASSPRLLADTEAFF.

This clonotype showed up just a few times. CDR3 coding DNA: TGCAGTGCTAGAGAACTCCTTTGGGACACAGATACGCAGTATTTT. Translating gives CSARELLWDTDTQYF. V is TRBV20-1 and J is TRBJ2-3, with no clear D. CDR3 length: 15 amino acids. Germline CDR1 DFQATT, CDR2 SNEGSKA (reference sequence). V was trimmed by 0 bases and J by 2 bases, leaving 12 bases between them.

This clonotype has more than one count but fewer than ten. The chain couples TRBV6-2 or TRBV6-3 to TRBJ2-1; 9 bases fit TRBD1. Trimming took 1 base from V and 7 from J; bases not matched to a gene: 2. The CDR3 has 14 amino acids. Germline CDR1 reads MNHEY; CDR2 reads SVGEGT. The CDR3 DNA is TGTGCCAGCAGTTACTACAGGGGGCAAAATGAGCAGTTCTTC. Protein product: CASSYYRGQNEQFF.

This clonotype was seen a few times. The V gene is TRBV5-1, the J gene TRBJ2-1; 11 nucleotides agree with TRBD2. Germline V CDR1 and CDR2: SGHRS, YFSETQ. The CDR3 length is 17 residues. The junction had 6 bases not matched to a gene; V was cut back by 0 bases and J by 4 bases. CDR3 amino acids: CASSLVLAGGRYNEQFF. Here the CDR3 DNA reads TGCGCCAGCAGCTTGGTATTAGCGGGGGGGCGGTACAATGAGCAGTTCTTC.

This clonotype was seen many times. This chain joins TRBV28 and TRBJ2-5; D gene ambiguous. The CDR3 extends over 13 amino acids. CDR1 and CDR2 from the germline V gene are MDHEN and SYDVKM. Trimming took off 5 bases at V and 4 bases at J, with 11 bases between the two ends. This chain's CDR3 is CASSPTALETQYF. DNA of the CDR3: TGTGCCAGCAGTCCCACAGCCCTAGAGACCCAGTACTTC.

Only a few counts were recorded for this clonotype. A much more abundant neighbour one base away suggests this may be a read error. The CDR3 loop is CVTSDPERGQRNEQFF. CDR3 DNA: TGTGTCACCAGTGATCCTGAGAGGGGTCAACGCAATGAGCAGTTCTTC. This chain links TRBV24-1 with TRBJ2-1, with D tentatively TRBD1 or TRBD2 (5 bases each). Germline values: CDR1 KGHDR, CDR2 SFDVKD. The CDR3 spans 16 residues.

This clonotype came up a few times. This chain uses TRBV6-6 with TRBJ1-2; TRBD1 aligns across 10 bases. The germline V gene has CDR1 MNHNY and CDR2 SVGAGI (reference sequence). The ends lost 2 bases at V and 8 bases at J; junction bases unmatched: 14. The CDR3 loop spans 17 amino acids. CDR3 amino acids: CASSYLSRDRGFSGYTF. The CDR3 DNA sequence: TGTGCCAGCAGTTACCTATCCCGGGACAGGGGATTTAGCGGCTACACCTTC.

The chain links TRBV6-1 to TRBJ1-5, with D unresolved. Trimming removed 1 base from V and 6 bases from J, with 13 bases in between. CDR3 length: 15 residues. Germline V CDR1 and CDR2: MNHNS, SASEGT. The CDR3 reads CASSEGSAVGQPQHF. The CDR3 nucleotides read TGTGCCAGCAGTGAAGGTTCGGCCGTCGGTCAGCCCCAGCATTTT.

The sample holds many counts of this clonotype. The chain carries TRBV5-6 and TRBJ1-2; D gene uncertain. Trimming removed 0 bases from V and 1 base from J, with 13 bases in between. CDR1 and CDR2 from the germline V gene are SGHDT and YYEEEE. The CDR3 contains 16 residues. The DNA for the CDR3 is TGTGCCAGCAGCTTGGGATGGGGATCCGTTAACTATGGCTACACCTTC. It yields the protein CASSLGWGSVNYGYTF.

The gene calls are TRBV27 and TRBJ1-6; D is unresolved. CDR1 is MNHEY, CDR2 SMNVEV, per germline (reference sequence). The CDR3 loop spans 13 amino acids. Trimming stripped 0 bases from V and 12 bases from J, with 9 bases between. The CDR3 loop is CASSLSTDLPLHF. CDR3 nucleotides: TGTGCCAGCAGTTTATCAACAGACTTACCCCTCCACTTT.

In this sample, this clonotype turned up a few times. The V call is TRBV7-8, the J call TRBJ2-2; D may correspond to TRBD1 or TRBD2 (5 bases each). The CDR3 is made up of 16 amino acids. Germline lookup yields CDR1 SGHVS and CDR2 FQNEAQ. Trimming removed 3 bases from V and 0 bases from J, with 11 bases in between. CDR3 nucleotides: TGTGCCAGCAGCTTCGGGGCAGGGCCGAACACCGGGGAGCTGTTTTTT. It encodes CASSFGAGPNTGELFF. Combining the CDR3 with reference TRBV7-8 and TRBJ2-2 gives the whole variable domain GAGVSQSPRYKVAKRGQDVALRCDPISGHVSLFWYQQALGQGPEFLTYFQNEAQLDKSGLPSDRFFAERPEGSVSTLKIQRTQQEDSAVYLCASSFGAGPNTGELFFGEGSRLTVL.

This clonotype was counted only a few times. V and J are TRBV12-3 or TRBV12-4 and TRBJ2-5; D possibly corresponds to TRBD1 (5 bases). Trimming removed 4 bases from V and 5 bases from J, with 14 bases in between. The CDR3 is 14 amino acids. CDR3 loop: CASSWGAVRETQYF. In nucleotides, the CDR3 is TGTGCCAGCAGTTGGGGCGCGGTCCGCGAGACCCAGTACTTC.

On this clonotype itself: Germline is not matched at one junction end, which may reflect a read error. V and J are TRBV27 and TRBJ2-7; TRBD1 is a possible D gene (5 bases). Germline loops: CDR1 MNHEY, CDR2 SMNVEV (reference sequence). The CDR3 has 15 amino acids. The CDR3 is CAGSLPTSGFDERYF. The DNA of the CDR3 is TGTGCCGGCAGTTTACCGACTTCAGGGTTCGACGAGCGATACTTC.

With respect to this clonotype: Likely a read error: the CDR3 ends without its conserved phenylalanine or tryptophan. The DNA is omitted, as the CDR3 cannot be located on it reliably, and the CDR3 follows TCRdb's listing. This sequence joins TRBV6-2 or TRBV6-3 and TRBJ2-6; TRBD1, the table's D call, was not compared with the DNA. The CDR3 numbers 16 amino acids, ends counted. The germline gives CDR1 MNHEY, CDR2 SVGEGT. CDR3 region: CASSYNRDSGANVLTI.

This clonotype was detected once. It may be a read error: a sequence one base away is much more abundant. The chain couples TRBV12-3 or TRBV12-4 to TRBJ1-5; D uncertain. This CDR3 comprises 13 residues. The CDR3 here is CANSLSTGQPQHF. DNA for the CDR3: TGTGCCAACAGTTTATCTACCGGTCAGCCCCAGCATTTT.

This clonotype was seen many times. This chain links TRBV29-1 with TRBJ2-1, with 11 bases that match TRBD1. Per germline, CDR1 SQVTM and CDR2 ANQGSEA. The ends lost 6 bases at V and 4 bases at J; junction bases unmatched: 2. The CDR3 covers 13 residues. DNA of the CDR3: TGCAGCGTCGGGACAGGGGGTTACAATGAGCAGTTCTTC. The encoded protein is CSVGTGGYNEQFF.

This clonotype was found a few times. J is TRBJ2-5 and V is TRBV18; D perhaps matches TRBD1 (5 bases). Germline values: CDR1 KGHSH, CDR2 LQKENI. The CDR3 spans 14 residues. Trimming shortened V by 2 bases and J by 11 bases, and 18 bases separated the two germline ends. CDR3 DNA sequence: TGTGCCAGCTCACCAGGGGCCCCTATTAGTGAGCAGTACTTC. Amino acids: CASSPGAPISEQYF.

The sample holds many counts of this clonotype. This chain uses TRBV7-9 with TRBJ1-2; D uncertain. The CDR3 contains 12 residues. V lost 1 base, J lost 8 bases, and 8 bases lay in between. Germline V lookup: CDR1 SEHNR, CDR2 FQNEAQ (reference sequence). CDR3 coding DNA: TGTGCCAGCAGCTTAGAGAAAGGAGGCTACACCTTC. This encodes CASSLEKGGYTF.

This clonotype showed up just once. The genes are TRBV6-2 or TRBV6-3 and TRBJ2-7; TRBD1 might be the D (5 bases). This CDR3 spans 14 amino acids. Trimming took 11 bases from V and 3 from J, leaving 20 bases between them. Germline loops: CDR1 MNHEY, CDR2 SVGEGT. In DNA form, the CDR3 reads TGTGCCGGCACCGTCCCCCCAGGGAACTACGAGCAGTACTTC. It encodes CAGTVPPGNYEQYF.

The chain is built from TRBV6-1 and TRBJ1-4, with 8 bases lining up with TRBD1. V was pared by 6 bases and J by 7 bases, with 7 bases of the junction left unmatched. The CDR3 sequence is 14 residues long. Germline V gene lookup returns CDR1 MNHNS and CDR2 SASEGT. Here the CDR3 reads CASRKDRASEKLFF. The CDR3 region has the DNA TGTGCCAGCAGGAAGGACAGGGCTAGTGAAAAACTGTTTTTT.

V usage is TRBV21-1 and J usage is TRBJ2-7; whether TRBD1, the table's D call, matches the DNA was not checked. TRBV21-1 is designated a pseudogene. The CDR3 consists of 15 residues. In nucleotides, the CDR3 is TGTGCCAGCAGCGCTAACCAACAGGGATGCTACGAGCAGTACTTC. Protein product: CASSANQQGCYEQYF.

The chain is built from TRBV2 and TRBJ1-4; 8 nucleotides match TRBD1. The germline gives CDR1 SNHLY, CDR2 FYNNEI. V lost 6 bases to trimming and J lost 8 bases; unmatched junction nucleotides: 8. The CDR3 has 14 residues. The chain's CDR3 is CASRAGTGTEKLFF. As DNA, the CDR3 is TGTGCCAGCAGAGCCGGGACAGGAACCGAAAAACTGTTTTTT.

This clonotype was observed a handful of times. The rearrangement links TRBV19 to TRBJ1-5, with 8 bases lining up with TRBD1. The germline V gene encodes CDR1 LNHDA and CDR2 SQIVND (reference sequence). The ends lost 5 bases at V and 5 bases at J; junction bases unmatched: 2. This CDR3 comprises 13 residues. DNA of the CDR3: TGTGCCAGTAGTCAGGGGGCGGATCAGCCCCAGCATTTT. Translating gives CASSQGADQPQHF.

The chain couples TRBV12-3 or TRBV12-4 to TRBJ2-5, with 15 bases lining up with TRBD2. The ends lost 8 bases at V and 3 bases at J; junction bases unmatched: 1. This CDR3 has 14 amino acids. The chain's CDR3 is CASGLAGGKETQYF. DNA of the CDR3: TGTGCCAGCGGACTAGCGGGGGGGAAAGAGACCCAGTACTTC.

This clonotype has at least ten counts. The chain is built from TRBV10-3 and TRBJ1-2; TRBD1 matches 9 bases. The V gene end was trimmed by 0 bases and the J gene end by 5 bases; junction bases not matched to a gene: 1. Germline V gene data show CDR1 as ENHRY and CDR2 as SYGVKD. This CDR3 has 14 amino acids. The CDR3: CAISESGTGYGYTF. The CDR3 DNA reads TGTGCCATCAGTGAGTCGGGGACAGGGTATGGCTACACCTTC.

Only a few counts were recorded for this clonotype. This clone may be a read error of a much larger clone one base away. This chain uses TRBV7-8 with TRBJ2-7, with D perhaps given as TRBD1 or TRBD2 (6 bases each). The germline V gene encodes CDR1 SGHVS and CDR2 FQNEAQ. V shed 4 bases and J shed 3 bases, with 13 bases lying between them. This CDR3 contains 14 residues. In nucleotides, the CDR3 is TGTGCCAGCAGCTCGGGGGCCTGGAGCTACGAGCAGTACTTC. This gives the protein CASSSGAWSYEQYF.